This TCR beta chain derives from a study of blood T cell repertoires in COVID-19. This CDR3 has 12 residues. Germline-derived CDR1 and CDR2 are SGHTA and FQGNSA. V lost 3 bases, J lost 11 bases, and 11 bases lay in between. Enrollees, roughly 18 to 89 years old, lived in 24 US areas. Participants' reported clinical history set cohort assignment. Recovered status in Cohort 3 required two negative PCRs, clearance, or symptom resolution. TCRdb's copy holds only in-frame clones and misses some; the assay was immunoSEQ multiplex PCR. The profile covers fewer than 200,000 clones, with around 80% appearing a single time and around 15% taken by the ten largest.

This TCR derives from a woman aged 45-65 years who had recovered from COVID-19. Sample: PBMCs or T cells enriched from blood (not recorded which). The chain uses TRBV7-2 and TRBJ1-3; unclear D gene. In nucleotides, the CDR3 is TGTGCCAGCAGCTTTGCGGGCCGCGCCATATATTTT. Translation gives CASSFAGRAIYF. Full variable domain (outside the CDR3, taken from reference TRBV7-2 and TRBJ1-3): GAGVSQSPSNKVTEKGKDVELRCDPISGHTALYWYRQSLGQGLEFLIYFQGNSAPDKSGLPSDRFSAERTGGSVSTLTIQRTQQEDSAVYLCASSFAGRAIYFGEGSWLTVV.